Below are 14 T cell receptor beta chains sequenced from a single sample in a study of control samples from healthy donors and cancer patients. Data came from immunoSEQ multiplex PCR; TCRdb stores just in-frame clones and leaves some out. There are about 180,000 clones in the sample; nearly 90% occur only once, and approximately 1.5% lies in the top ten. Sequencing used blood. These receptors all stem from a woman aged 45-59 years in good health.

This clone was seen once. V and J are TRBV7-2 and TRBJ2-7, with D unclear. The V gene's germline CDR1 is SGHTA and CDR2 FQGNSA. The CDR3 has 12 amino acids. V was shortened by 5 bases and J by 5 bases, with 10 bases between the two germline ends. The CDR3 DNA sequence: TGTGCCAGCAGCCAAGGGTTAGACGAGCAGTACTTC. Translated, it gives CASSQGLDEQYF.

The V gene is TRBV5-6, the J gene TRBJ2-4; maybe TRBD2 (5 bases). The V end was cut by 4 bases, the J end by 0 bases, with 11 bases between. This CDR3 contains 15 residues. Germline lookup yields CDR1 SGHDT and CDR2 YYEEEE. In nucleotides, the CDR3 is TGTGCCAGCAGCCGGACTTACCTAGCCAAAAACATTCAGTACTTC. Amino acid sequence: CASSRTYLAKNIQYF.

This chain joins TRBV3-1 (or the pseudogene TRBV3-2) and TRBJ2-7; 9 bases map to TRBD2. V lost 1 base, J lost 5 bases, and 15 bases stayed unmatched. This CDR3 is built from 18 residues. In germline, CDR1 is LGHDT, CDR2 YNNKEL (reference sequence). The CDR3: CASSQVAPMGGGANEQYF. For the CDR3, the DNA is TGTGCCAGCAGCCAAGTGGCCCCCATGGGCGGGGGGGCAAACGAGCAGTACTTC.

The table lists this clone with a few counts. The chain carries TRBV6-5 and TRBJ2-7; D is uncertain. The CDR3 totals 11 residues. With 7 bases removed from V and 2 bases from J, the gap between germline ends came to 6 bases. The germline V gene encodes CDR1 MNHEY and CDR2 SVGAGI. The CDR3 region has the DNA TGTGCCAGCAAACGGACCTACGAGCAGTACTTC. Its translation: CASKRTYEQYF.

The sample holds one count of this clone. This rearrangement joins TRBV3-1 (or the pseudogene TRBV3-2) to TRBJ1-6; no clear D gene. This CDR3 contains 17 residues. Germline loops: CDR1 LGHDT, CDR2 YNNKEL (reference sequence). The V gene lost 1 base and the J gene lost 7 bases, with 17 bases spanning the gap. CDR3 in amino acids: CASSQVGDQVTNSPLHF. The CDR3 DNA reads as TGTGCCAGCAGCCAAGTTGGTGACCAGGTGACCAATTCACCCCTCCACTTT.

The chain uses TRBV7-2 and TRBJ1-2, with a weak D call TRBD1 (5 bases). Per the germline V gene, CDR1 is SGHTA and CDR2 is FQGNSA. The CDR3 has 12 amino acids. V lost 7 bases and J lost 9, with 15 bases in between. Here the CDR3 reads CASTARGGRYTF. CDR3 DNA sequence: TGTGCCAGCACAGCCCGGGGCGGTCGCTACACCTTC.

This chain connects TRBV4-2 to TRBJ1-3; D perhaps matches TRBD1 (5 bases). V lost 0 bases and J lost 0, with 12 bases in between. This CDR3 is 17 amino acids long. Looked up from germline, CDR1 is LGHNA and CDR2 is YNFKEQ. CDR3 DNA: TGTGCCAGCAGCCAAGATTCGGGCAGGGACTCTGGAAACACCATATATTTT. Translation gives CASSQDSGRDSGNTIYF.

CDR3 protein: CSAARGYEAFF. For the CDR3, the DNA is TGCAGTGCTGCCAGGGGCTACGAAGCTTTCTTT. This chain joins TRBV20-1 and TRBJ1-1; tentatively, D is TRBD1 (6 bases). The CDR3 contains 11 residues. Trimming pared 5 bases from V and 8 bases from J, leaving 12 bases between. From germline, CDR1 is DFQATT and CDR2 SNEGSKA (reference sequence).

This clone showed up just a few times. The rearrangement uses TRBV29-1 and TRBJ1-2, with D hard to call. The CDR3 spans 13 residues. Germline V gives CDR1 SQVTM, CDR2 ANQGSEA. V was pared by 5 bases and J by 0 bases, with 10 bases between. The CDR3 is CSVLGGSNYGYTF. CDR3 coding DNA: TGCAGCGTTTTGGGTGGTTCTAACTATGGCTACACCTTC.

The rearrangement links TRBV11-2 to TRBJ2-5; possible D gene TRBD1, 6 bases. Deletions cut 1 base from V and 6 bases from J, with 9 bases between. Germline values: CDR1 SGHAT, CDR2 FQNNGV. This CDR3 comprises 13 residues. This CDR3 is CASSLGGLKTQYF. The DNA for the CDR3 is TGTGCCAGCAGCTTAGGGGGGCTTAAGACCCAGTACTTC.

The V gene is TRBV5-1, the J gene TRBJ2-3; 7 bases agree with TRBD1. This CDR3 comprises 15 residues. J gave up 0 bases and V 4 bases, and 5 bases lay outside the gene matches. Germline CDR1 and CDR2: SGHRS and YFSETQ. CDR3 in DNA: TGCGCCAGCAGCCGAGGGGGCGGCAGCACAGATACGCAGTATTTT. Translating gives CASSRGGGSTDTQYF.

For this clone: The sample holds other DNA sequences that translate to the same CDR3. The chain recombines TRBV9 with TRBJ1-1, with D tentatively TRBD1 (5 bases). CDR3 length equals 12 residues. V was cut by 0 bases and J by 8 bases, with 8 bases left in between. Germline V gives CDR1 SGDLS, CDR2 YYNGEE. In DNA, the CDR3 is TGTGCCAGCAGCGTAGGGGGCGGAGAAGCTTTCTTT. This gives the protein CASSVGGGEAFF.

Turning to this clone: The DNA is left out, because the CDR3 cannot be placed on it with certainty; the CDR3 is given as TCRdb lists it. The J gene is TRBJ2-5, the V gene TRBV7-2; the DNA was not compared with TRBD2, the D call given in the table. The CDR3 is 17 amino acids in total, end residues counted. Germline assignment: CDR1 SGHTA and CDR2 FQGNSA. This CDR3 is CASSFGPGLAGFLTQYF.

The chain links TRBV27 to TRBJ2-3; D call uncertain. CDR3 length: 11 amino acids. Between the trimmed V and J ends, which lost 4 bases and 10 bases, there was a span of 9 bases. In germline, CDR1 is MNHEY, CDR2 SMNVEV (reference sequence). The CDR3 nucleotides read TGTGCCAGCAGTTCAGTGGGTGCGCAGTATTTT. The encoded protein is CASSSVGAQYF.